This T cell receptor (beta chain) was profiled in a study of cytomegalovirus exposure and HLA in healthy donors. Study as a whole: An earlier analysis found fewer than 140 million unique TCR beta sequences from about 190 million T cells. Findings of the study overall: High sensitivity and specificity were reportedly achieved when the classifier diagnosed cytomegalovirus status. When a later analysis compared HLA-associated TCR beta chains with equally common others, the HLA-associated chains turned out to be more clonally expanded and to have lower generation probabilities.

This clone has only one observation. What it binds is not known. CDR3 size: 14 residues. Trimming shortened V by 6 bases and J by 6 bases, and 17 bases separated the two germline ends. Per germline, CDR1 KGHSH and CDR2 LQKENI. Both 60 Vbeta primers and 13 Jbeta primers went into the PCR. TCRdb's table, derived via immunoSEQ multiplex PCR, lists solely in-frame clones and lacks some. Counted here are around 75,000 clones, 76% occurring once; the ten biggest clones make up 3% to 4%. The chain is built from TRBV18 and TRBJ1-1; D ambiguous. Source material: PBMCs. The sequence derives from a man between 18 and 29 years old in good health and CMV-seronegative. The CDR3 sequence is CASSPRGVKAEAFF. The CDR3 nucleotides read TGTGCCAGCTCCCCGCGGGGAGTGAAGGCTGAAGCTTTCTTT.